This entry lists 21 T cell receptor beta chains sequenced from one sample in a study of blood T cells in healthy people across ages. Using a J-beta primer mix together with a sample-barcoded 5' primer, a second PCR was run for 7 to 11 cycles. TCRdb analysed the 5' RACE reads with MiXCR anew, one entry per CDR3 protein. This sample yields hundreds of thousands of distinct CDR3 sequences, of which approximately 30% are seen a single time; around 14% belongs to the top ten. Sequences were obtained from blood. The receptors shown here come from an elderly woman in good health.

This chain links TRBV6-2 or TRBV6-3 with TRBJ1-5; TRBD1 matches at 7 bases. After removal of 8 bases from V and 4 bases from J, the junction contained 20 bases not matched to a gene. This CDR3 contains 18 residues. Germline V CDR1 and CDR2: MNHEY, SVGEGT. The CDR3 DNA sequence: TGTGCCAGCGCAATACAACGACAGGGCCAGGGGAATAATCAGCCCCAGCATTTT. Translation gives CASAIQRQGQGNNQPQHF.

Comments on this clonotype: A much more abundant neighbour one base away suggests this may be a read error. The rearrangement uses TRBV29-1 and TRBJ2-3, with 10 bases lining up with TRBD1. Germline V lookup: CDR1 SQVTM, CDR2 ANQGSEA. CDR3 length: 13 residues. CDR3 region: CSAERVGDRGWYF. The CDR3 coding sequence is TGCAGCGCTGAACGGGTGGGGGACAGGGGTTGGTATTTT.

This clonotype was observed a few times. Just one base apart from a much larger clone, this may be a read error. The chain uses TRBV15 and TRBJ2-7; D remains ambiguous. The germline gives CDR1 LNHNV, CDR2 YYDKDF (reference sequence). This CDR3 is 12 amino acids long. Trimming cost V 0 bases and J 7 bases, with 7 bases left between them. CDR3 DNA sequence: TGTGCCACCAGCAGAGATCTCAATGAGCAGTACTTC. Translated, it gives CATSRDLNEQYF.

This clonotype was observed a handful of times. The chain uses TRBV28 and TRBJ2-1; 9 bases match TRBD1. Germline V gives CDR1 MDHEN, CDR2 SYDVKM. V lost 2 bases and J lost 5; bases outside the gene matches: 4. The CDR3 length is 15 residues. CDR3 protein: CASSLTGTGNNEQFF. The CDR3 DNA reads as TGTGCCAGCAGTTTAACCGGGACAGGGAACAATGAGCAGTTCTTC.

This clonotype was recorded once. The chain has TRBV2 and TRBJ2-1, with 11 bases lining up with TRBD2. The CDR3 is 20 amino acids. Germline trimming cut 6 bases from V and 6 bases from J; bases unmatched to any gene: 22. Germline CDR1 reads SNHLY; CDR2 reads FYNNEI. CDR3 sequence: CASRETGGNPSGRSGNEQFF. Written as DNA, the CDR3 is TGTGCCAGCAGGGAGACAGGGGGGAACCCTAGCGGGAGGTCTGGCAATGAGCAGTTCTTC.

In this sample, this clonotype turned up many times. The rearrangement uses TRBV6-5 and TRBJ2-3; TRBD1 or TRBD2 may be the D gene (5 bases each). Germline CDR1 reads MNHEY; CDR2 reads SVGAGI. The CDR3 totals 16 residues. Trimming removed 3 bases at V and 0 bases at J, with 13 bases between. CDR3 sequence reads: CASSYTSGASTDTQYF. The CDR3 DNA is TGTGCCAGCAGTTATACTTCCGGGGCTAGCACAGATACGCAGTATTTT.

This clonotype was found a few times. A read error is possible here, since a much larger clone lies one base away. The CDR3 DNA is TGTGCCAGTGGGATGACAGGGGCTAGCAATCAGCCCCAGCATTTT. Its translation: CASGMTGASNQPQHF. The chain combines TRBV27 with TRBJ1-5; TRBD1 matches at 8 bases. Germline assignment: CDR1 MNHEY and CDR2 SMNVEV (reference sequence). The CDR3 length is 15 residues. Unmatched junction bases numbered 7, after V lost 9 bases and J lost 0 bases.

CDR3 sequence reads: CASSPEWGVTEAFF. The DNA of the CDR3 is TGTGCCAGCAGCCCGGAATGGGGGGTCACTGAAGCTTTCTTT. This rearrangement joins TRBV5-4 to TRBJ1-1; a possible D gene is TRBD1 (5 bases). Trimming pared 4 bases from V and 4 bases from J, leaving 14 bases between. The CDR3 covers 14 residues. The germline gives CDR1 SGHNT, CDR2 YYREEE (reference sequence).

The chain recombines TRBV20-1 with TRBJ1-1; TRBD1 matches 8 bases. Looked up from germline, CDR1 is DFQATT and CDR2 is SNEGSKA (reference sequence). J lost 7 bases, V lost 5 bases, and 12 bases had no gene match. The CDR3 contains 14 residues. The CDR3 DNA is TGCAGTGCTCCCCGGACAGGGTCTCATGGTGAAGCTTTCTTT. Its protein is CSAPRTGSHGEAFF.

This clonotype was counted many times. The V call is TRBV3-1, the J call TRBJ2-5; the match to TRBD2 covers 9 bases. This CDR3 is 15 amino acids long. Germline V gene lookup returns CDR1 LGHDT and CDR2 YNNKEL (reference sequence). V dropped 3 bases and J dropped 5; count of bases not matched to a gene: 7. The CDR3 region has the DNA TGTGCCAGCAGCCAGGCTAGCGGGGTTAGGGAGACCCAGTACTTC. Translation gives CASSQASGVRETQYF.

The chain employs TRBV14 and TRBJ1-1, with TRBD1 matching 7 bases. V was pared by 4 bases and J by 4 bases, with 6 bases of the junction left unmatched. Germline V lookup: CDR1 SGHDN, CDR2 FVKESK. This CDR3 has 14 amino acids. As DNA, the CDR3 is TGTGCCAGCAGCCCGAGACAGGGATTCACTGAAGCTTTCTTT. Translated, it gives CASSPRQGFTEAFF. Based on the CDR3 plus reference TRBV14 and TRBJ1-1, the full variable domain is EAGVTQFPSHSVIEKGQTVTLRCDPISGHDNLYWYRRVMGKEIKFLLHFVKESKQDESGMPNNRFLAERTGGTYSTLKVQPAELEDSGVYFCASSPRQGFTEAFFGQGTRLTVV.

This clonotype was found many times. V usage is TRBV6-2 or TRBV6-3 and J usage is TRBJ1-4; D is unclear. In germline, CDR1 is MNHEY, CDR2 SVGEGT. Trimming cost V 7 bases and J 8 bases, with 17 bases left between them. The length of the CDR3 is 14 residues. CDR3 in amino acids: CASKGGTDGEKLFF. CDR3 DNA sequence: TGTGCCAGCAAAGGTGGAACGGACGGAGAAAAACTGTTTTTT.

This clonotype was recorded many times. The CDR3 loop reads CASSEGTSGYGYTF. Written as DNA, the CDR3 is TGTGCCAGCAGTGAGGGAACTAGCGGCTATGGCTACACCTTC. The chain uses TRBV6-1 and TRBJ1-2; D gene unclear. The V gene lost 3 bases and the J gene lost 4 bases, with 12 bases spanning the gap. Germline CDR1 is MNHNS and CDR2 is SASEGT. The CDR3 spans 14 residues.

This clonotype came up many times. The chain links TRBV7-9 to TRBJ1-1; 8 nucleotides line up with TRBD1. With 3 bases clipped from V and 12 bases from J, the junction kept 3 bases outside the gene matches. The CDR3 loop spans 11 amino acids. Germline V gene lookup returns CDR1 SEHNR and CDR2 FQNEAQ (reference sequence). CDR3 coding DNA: TGTGCCAGCAGCTTTGGACAGGGCCCTTTCTTT. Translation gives CASSFGQGPFF.

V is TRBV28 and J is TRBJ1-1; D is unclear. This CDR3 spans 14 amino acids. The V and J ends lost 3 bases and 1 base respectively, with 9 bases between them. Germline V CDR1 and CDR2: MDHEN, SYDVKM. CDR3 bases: TGTGCCAGCAGTTTTGCCAGCTGGAACACTGAAGCTTTCTTT. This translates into CASSFASWNTEAFF.

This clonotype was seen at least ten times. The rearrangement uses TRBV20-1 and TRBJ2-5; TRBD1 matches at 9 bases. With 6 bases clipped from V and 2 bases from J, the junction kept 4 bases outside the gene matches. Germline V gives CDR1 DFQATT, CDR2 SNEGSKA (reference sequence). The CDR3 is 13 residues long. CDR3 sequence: CSAHDRGQETQYF. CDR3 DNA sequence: TGCAGTGCCCACGACAGGGGGCAAGAGACCCAGTACTTC.

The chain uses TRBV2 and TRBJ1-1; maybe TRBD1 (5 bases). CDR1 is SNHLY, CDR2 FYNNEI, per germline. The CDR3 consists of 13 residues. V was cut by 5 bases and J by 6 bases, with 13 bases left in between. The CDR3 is CASSIQGGAEAFF. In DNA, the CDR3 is TGTGCCAGCAGTATTCAGGGTGGGGCTGAAGCTTTCTTT.

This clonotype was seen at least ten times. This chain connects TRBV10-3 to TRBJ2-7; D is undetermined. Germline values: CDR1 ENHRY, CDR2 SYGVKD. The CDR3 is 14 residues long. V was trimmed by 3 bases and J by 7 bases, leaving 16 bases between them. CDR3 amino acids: CAISELTAPTEQYF. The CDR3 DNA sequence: TGTGCCATCAGTGAATTGACGGCCCCCACTGAGCAGTACTTC.

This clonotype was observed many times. In DNA form, the CDR3 reads TGTGCCACCAGCGGACAGACCAACACTGAAGCTTTCTTT. Protein: CATSGQTNTEAFF. The V gene is TRBV15, the J gene TRBJ1-1; possibly TRBD1 for D (6 bases). V lost 5 bases, J lost 2 bases, and 9 bases lay in between. This CDR3 is 13 amino acids long. Per the germline V gene, CDR1 is LNHNV and CDR2 is YYDKDF (reference sequence).

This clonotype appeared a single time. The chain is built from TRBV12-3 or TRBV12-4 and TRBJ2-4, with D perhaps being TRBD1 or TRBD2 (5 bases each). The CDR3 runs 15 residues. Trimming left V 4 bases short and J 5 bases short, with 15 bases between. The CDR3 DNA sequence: TGTGCCAGCAGTTACCCCATGGGACCCCAAAACATTCAGTACTTC. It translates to CASSYPMGPQNIQYF.

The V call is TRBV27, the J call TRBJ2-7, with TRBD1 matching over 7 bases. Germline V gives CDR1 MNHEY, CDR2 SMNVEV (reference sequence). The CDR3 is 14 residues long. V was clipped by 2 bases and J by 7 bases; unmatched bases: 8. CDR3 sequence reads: CASSLNRGIEEQYF. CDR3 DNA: TGTGCCAGCAGTTTAAACAGGGGTATAGAGGAGCAGTACTTC.